Below, 29 T cell receptor beta chains from the same sample are listed, as sequenced in a study of blood T cell repertoires in COVID-19. This table comes from immunoSEQ multiplex PCR, and its TCRdb copy is limited to in-frame clones, with some not included. This sample has about 360,000 clones; about 89% occur once, and the top ten carry 1.3%. The sample was PBMCs or T cells enriched from blood (not recorded which). The origin of the receptors is a man aged 25-45 years who had recovered from COVID-19.

This clone was counted a single time. This rearrangement joins TRBV7-3 to TRBJ2-1, with a weak D call TRBD2 (6 bases). V was pared by 5 bases and J by 6 bases, with 23 bases between. The CDR3 contains 17 residues. Per germline, CDR1 SGHTA and CDR2 FQGTGA. The CDR3 nucleotides are TGTGCCAGCAGCGCAACGGGACTCTCCATCGTGTTCAATGAGCAGTTCTTC. It specifies CASSATGLSIVFNEQFF.

The chain combines TRBV7-9 with TRBJ1-6; 10 nucleotides agree with TRBD1. The CDR3 length is 12 residues. The V gene end was trimmed by 10 bases and the J gene end by 8 bases; junction bases not matched to a gene: 2. From germline, CDR1 is SEHNR and CDR2 FQNEAQ (reference sequence). CDR3: CANGQGDSPLHF. As DNA, the CDR3 is TGTGCCAACGGACAGGGGGATTCACCCCTCCACTTT.

The chain combines TRBV12-3 or TRBV12-4 with TRBJ1-5; tentatively, D is TRBD1 (5 bases). Trimming removed 8 bases at V and 4 bases at J, with 12 bases between. The CDR3 length is 13 residues. The CDR3 coding sequence is TGTGCCAGCGAAGGACATCCAAATCAGCCCCAGCATTTT. It is translated as CASEGHPNQPQHF.

The chain has TRBV5-4 and TRBJ1-2, with 8 bases aligning to TRBD1. The CDR3 loop spans 15 amino acids. The germline V gene encodes CDR1 SGHNT and CDR2 YYREEE (reference sequence). J was trimmed by 2 bases and V by 7 bases; bases with no gene match: 10. The CDR3 loop reads CASGQRTGINYGYTF. The CDR3 DNA sequence: TGTGCCAGCGGGCAAAGGACAGGGATAAACTATGGCTACACCTTC.

The rearrangement uses TRBV9 and TRBJ1-6; D unresolved. CDR3 size: 14 residues. V dropped 3 bases and J dropped 7 bases, with 11 bases sitting between them. Germline V gene lookup returns CDR1 SGDLS and CDR2 YYNGEE. In DNA, the CDR3 is TGTGCCAGCAGCGGCCAACGGAGAAATTCACCCCTCCACTTT. Its protein product is CASSGQRRNSPLHF. The variable domain in full, with the rest retrieved from reference TRBV9 and TRBJ1-6, is DSGVTQTPKHLITATGQRVTLRCSPRSGDLSVYWYQQSLDQGLQFLIQYYNGEERAKGNILERFSAQQFPDLHSELNLSSLELGDSALYFCASSGQRRNSPLHFGNGTRLTVT.

V usage is TRBV25-1 and J usage is TRBJ1-4; D is unclear. Germline V gene lookup returns CDR1 MGHDK and CDR2 SYGVNS. Trimming removed 6 bases at V and 0 bases at J, with 5 bases between. The CDR3 has 13 amino acids. Here the CDR3 reads CASRQPTNEKLFF. In DNA, the CDR3 is TGTGCCAGCAGACAGCCAACTAATGAAAAACTGTTTTTT.

About this clone: Other DNA sequences in the same sample also yield this CDR3. This chain connects TRBV4-1 to TRBJ1-3, with a weak D call TRBD1 (5 bases). The CDR3 has 15 amino acids. With 0 bases removed from V and 0 bases from J, the gap between germline ends came to 6 bases. Germline lookup yields CDR1 MGHRA and CDR2 YSYEKL. DNA for the CDR3: TGCGCCAGCAGCCAAGAGACAGTCTCTGGAAACACCATATATTTT. It codes for CASSQETVSGNTIYF.

The chain links TRBV19 to TRBJ1-5; D is undetermined. Germline CDR1 reads LNHDA; CDR2 reads SQIVND (reference sequence). The CDR3 totals 16 residues. Trimming removed 1 base at V and 4 bases at J, with 14 bases between. CDR3 bases: TGTGCCAGTAGTATAGGCGCGACTTCCCCTAATCAGCCCCAGCATTTT. Protein product: CASSIGATSPNQPQHF.

The V gene is TRBV4-3, the J gene TRBJ2-1; 10 bases map to TRBD1. Germline values: CDR1 LGHNA, CDR2 YSLEER. The CDR3 length is 18 residues. The J segment lost 7 bases and the V segment lost 0 bases, leaving 12 bases of the junction unmatched. The CDR3 DNA follows: TGCGCCAGCAGCCAAGATCAGTTGGGACAGGGGCTCCGGAATGAGCAGTTCTTC. This sequence encodes CASSQDQLGQGLRNEQFF.

V usage is TRBV29-1 and J usage is TRBJ2-7; 7 bases are a match to TRBD2. Germline V CDR1 and CDR2: SQVTM, ANQGSEA. V was clipped by 4 bases and J by 2 bases; unmatched bases: 5. The CDR3 covers 13 residues. For the CDR3, the DNA is TGCAGCGTTGTGGGGAGGGTCACCTACGAGCAGTACTTC. Translating gives CSVVGRVTYEQYF.

The chain joins TRBV30 to TRBJ1-5; D is unclear. Germline V gene lookup returns CDR1 GTSNPN and CDR2 SVGIG (reference sequence). This CDR3 spans 13 amino acids. Trimming removed 0 bases from V and 4 bases from J, with 7 bases in between. CDR3 nucleotides: TGTGCCTGGAGTGTAGCCAAAAATCAGCCCCAGCATTTT. It yields the protein CAWSVAKNQPQHF.

Of note for this clone: The sample holds other DNA sequences that translate to the same CDR3. The rearrangement joins TRBV5-1 to TRBJ2-7, with TRBD1 as a possible D gene (5 bases). With 2 bases removed from V and 3 bases from J, the gap between germline ends came to 9 bases. The CDR3 length is 13 residues. The V gene's germline CDR1 is SGHRS and CDR2 YFSETQ. The CDR3 bases are TGCGCCAGCAGCTTAGGCAGGGACTACGAGCAGTACTTC. Amino acid sequence: CASSLGRDYEQYF.

This clone was recorded once. The chain links TRBV6-1 to TRBJ2-7; D is perhaps TRBD2 (5 bases). This CDR3 is 13 amino acids long. V was trimmed by 2 bases and J by 7 bases, leaving 12 bases between them. The germline V gene has CDR1 MNHNS and CDR2 SASEGT. CDR3 coding DNA: TGTGCCAGCAGTGAATCTCCGGGGAGAGAGCAGTACTTC. Translating it yields CASSESPGREQYF.

The chain employs TRBV7-6 and TRBJ2-1; D not resolved. CDR1 SGHVS and CDR2 FNYEAQ come from the germline V gene. The CDR3 sequence is 13 residues long. V shed 9 bases and J shed 5 bases, with 14 bases lying between them. The CDR3 DNA follows: TGTGCCAGTTCTAATAGCCCACACAATGAGCAGTTCTTC. It specifies CASSNSPHNEQFF.

V and J are TRBV18 and TRBJ2-7; 10 nucleotides match TRBD1. The trim removed 3 bases at V and 5 bases at J, leaving 7 bases unmatched. CDR1 is KGHSH and CDR2 is LQKENI in the germline V gene. The CDR3 consists of 15 residues. The CDR3 is CASSPPTGGGHEQYF. CDR3 sequence (DNA): TGTGCCAGCTCACCCCCGACAGGGGGCGGCCACGAGCAGTACTTC.

This clone turned up a few times. The rearrangement links TRBV19 to TRBJ1-2, with 9 nucleotides matching TRBD1. V lost 7 bases and J lost 7; bases outside the gene matches: 7. Per germline, CDR1 LNHDA and CDR2 SQIVND (reference sequence). The CDR3 has 13 residues. DNA for the CDR3: TGTGCCAGTAAGAAAGGACAGGGGCCTGGCTACACCTTC. Its protein product is CASKKGQGPGYTF. The complete variable domain, with remaining parts taken from reference TRBV19 and TRBJ1-2, reads DGGITQSPKYLFRKEGQNVTLSCEQNLNHDAMYWYRQDPGQGLRLIYYSQIVNDFQKGDIAEGYSVSREKKESFPLTVTSAQKNPTAFYLCASKKGQGPGYTFGSGTRLTVV.

V usage is TRBV10-3 and J usage is TRBJ2-6; D call uncertain. Trimming left V 10 bases short and J 0 bases short, with 4 bases between. The CDR3 loop spans 12 amino acids. Germline assignment: CDR1 ENHRY and CDR2 SYGVKD. The CDR3 region is CATYSGANVLTF. CDR3 nucleotide sequence: TGTGCCACCTACTCTGGGGCCAACGTCCTGACTTTC.

The chain combines TRBV5-1 with TRBJ2-7, with 12 nucleotides matching TRBD2. Germline-derived CDR1 and CDR2 are SGHRS and YFSETQ. The CDR3 extends over 15 amino acids. Unmatched junction bases numbered 12, after V lost 7 bases and J lost 7 bases. The DNA for the CDR3 is TGCGCCAGCGGAACTAGCGGGGGGCCCATAGGGGAGCAGTACTTC. It encodes CASGTSGGPIGEQYF.

The chain has TRBV15 and TRBJ1-5, with D perhaps TRBD1 (5 bases). With 1 base removed from V and 11 bases from J, the gap between germline ends came to 21 bases. The CDR3 contains 16 residues. Germline CDR1 reads LNHNV; CDR2 reads YYDKDF (reference sequence). CDR3 bases: TGTGCCACCAGCAGAGGTTTACCAGGGCTCGGATCGGCCCAGCATTTT. Its translation: CATSRGLPGLGSAQHF. Using reference TRBV15 and TRBJ1-5 for the parts outside the CDR3, the full variable domain is DAMVIQNPRYQVTQFGKPVTLSCSQTLNHNVMYWYQQKSSQAPKLLFHYYDKDFNNEADTPDNFQSRRPNTSFCFLDIRSPGLGDTAMYLCATSRGLPGLGSAQHFGDGTRLSIL.

The chain is built from TRBV5-1 and TRBJ2-5; D perhaps matches TRBD1 (6 bases). The CDR3 extends over 15 amino acids. Germline CDR1 and CDR2: SGHRS and YFSETQ. Trimming removed 0 bases from V and 7 bases from J, with 16 bases in between. This chain's CDR3 is CASSLDVTRGATQYF. The CDR3 DNA sequence: TGCGCCAGCAGCTTGGACGTGACCAGGGGCGCGACCCAGTACTTC.

The chain couples TRBV7-2 to TRBJ2-2; D remains unclear. V was shortened by 5 bases and J by 3 bases, with 10 bases between the two germline ends. This CDR3 has 14 residues. From germline, CDR1 is SGHTA and CDR2 FQGNSA. CDR3 region: CASSHPGDTGELFF. As DNA, the CDR3 is TGTGCCAGCAGCCACCCAGGTGACACCGGGGAGCTGTTTTTT. Combining the CDR3 with reference TRBV7-2 and TRBJ2-2 gives the whole variable domain GAGVSQSPSNKVTEKGKDVELRCDPISGHTALYWYRQSLGQGLEFLIYFQGNSAPDKSGLPSDRFSAERTGGSVSTLTIQRTQQEDSAVYLCASSHPGDTGELFFGEGSRLTVL.

This clone was found once. The chain uses TRBV5-1 and TRBJ2-7; 7 nucleotides match TRBD1. The trim removed 0 bases at V and 6 bases at J, leaving 6 bases unmatched. CDR1 and CDR2 from the germline V gene are SGHRS and YFSETQ. The CDR3 is 14 amino acids. In DNA, the CDR3 is TGCGCCAGCAGCTTGGGACAGGGAGCTGCCGAGCAGTACTTC. The encoded protein is CASSLGQGAAEQYF. Together with reference TRBV5-1 and TRBJ2-7, the CDR3 gives the full variable domain: KAGVTQTPRYLIKTRGQQVTLSCSPISGHRSVSWYQQTPGQGLQFLFEYFSETQRNKGNFPGRFSGRQFSNSRSEMNVSTLELGDSALYLCASSLGQGAAEQYFGPGTRLTVT.

This clone has a single count. This chain connects TRBV9 to TRBJ2-1; 9 bases agree with TRBD1. From germline, CDR1 is SGDLS and CDR2 YYNGEE. This CDR3 spans 14 amino acids. V lost 4 bases and J lost 5; bases outside the gene matches: 4. The CDR3 here is CASSSDRGNNEQFF. CDR3 bases: TGTGCCAGCAGCTCCGACAGGGGGAACAATGAGCAGTTCTTC.

This chain connects TRBV2 to TRBJ1-5; possibly TRBD1 for D (5 bases). Germline lookup yields CDR1 SNHLY and CDR2 FYNNEI. This CDR3 is 13 amino acids long. The V gene lost 1 base and the J gene lost 4 bases, with 5 bases spanning the gap. CDR3 in amino acids: CASSEEGNQPQHF. In DNA form, the CDR3 reads TGTGCCAGCAGTGAAGAGGGGAATCAGCCCCAGCATTTT.

This sequence joins TRBV7-9 and TRBJ1-2; 7 bases are shared with TRBD1. The CDR3 consists of 12 residues. Germline CDR1 SEHNR, CDR2 FQNEAQ (reference sequence). V lost 5 bases, J lost 4 bases, and 1 base stayed unmatched. CDR3 nucleotide sequence: TGTGCCAGCAGCAGGGACAGCTATGGCTACACCTTC. This gives the protein CASSRDSYGYTF.

A word on this clone: The same CDR3 can be traced to other DNA sequences in this sample. The V call is TRBV18, the J call TRBJ1-1; no firm D call. This CDR3 region has 14 residues. CDR1 is KGHSH and CDR2 is LQKENI in the germline V gene. Between the trimmed V and J ends, which lost 0 bases and 1 base, there was a span of 6 bases. The CDR3 reads CASSPPSKNTEAFF. In nucleotides, the CDR3 is TGTGCCAGCTCACCACCGAGTAAGAACACTGAAGCTTTCTTT.

The chain recombines TRBV5-6 with TRBJ2-1, with D unclear. CDR1 and CDR2 (germline): SGHDT, YYEEEE. The CDR3 loop spans 11 amino acids. The V end was cut by 4 bases, the J end by 7 bases, with 6 bases between. Here the CDR3 reads CASSIINEQFF. CDR3 in DNA: TGTGCCAGCAGCATAATAAATGAGCAGTTCTTC. The full variable domain, rest sourced from reference TRBV5-6 and TRBJ2-1, is DAGVTQSPTHLIKTRGQQVTLRCSPKSGHDTVSWYQQALGQGPQFIFQYYEEEERQRGNFPDRFSGHQFPNYSSELNVNALLLGDSALYLCASSIINEQFFGPGTRLTVL.

As concerns this clone: This sample includes further DNA sequences coding for the same CDR3. The chain uses TRBV5-1 and TRBJ1-1; 7 nucleotides match TRBD1. Unmatched junction bases numbered 2, after V lost 3 bases and J lost 3 bases. CDR3 size: 13 residues. CDR1 and CDR2 from the germline V gene are SGHRS and YFSETQ. The CDR3 reads CASSSTGDTEAFF. Written as DNA, the CDR3 is TGCGCCAGCAGCTCAACAGGGGACACTGAAGCTTTCTTT.

The chain combines TRBV9 with TRBJ2-1, with 7 positions matching TRBD2. The CDR3 covers 17 residues. The trim removed 0 bases at V and 5 bases at J, leaving 11 bases unmatched. Germline CDR1 and CDR2: SGDLS and YYNGEE. CDR3 sequence reads: CASSVGGGSGAHNEQFF. For the CDR3, the DNA is TGTGCCAGCAGCGTAGGCGGCGGAAGCGGGGCCCACAATGAGCAGTTCTTC.